A selection of T cell receptor beta chains follows, all from one sample in a study of regulatory T cells in long-lasting Graves disease. In TCRdb, the multiplex PCR reads were re-called with MiXCR into one record per CDR3 protein. In the table there are some 440,000 distinct CDR3 sequences, around 21% of which are singletons. Sequenced material: peripheral blood mononuclear cells (PBMCs), taken when the disease was refractory, from a patient treated with antithyroid drugs. The receptors derive from a female donor with Graves disease. Both conserved end residues are part of each CDR3. Fields, in order: clone size, J gene, V gene, D gene, CDR3 DNA, CDR3 protein. The D gene is left open where the match is weak. For some rows the clone size is stated as once, few or many, or as a class when expanded; others skip it.

many,TRBJ2-7,TRBV28,.,TGTGCCAGCAGTTCTGCTGGTTGGGGAAACGAGCAGTACTTC,CASSSAGWGNEQYF
many,TRBJ2-7,TRBV7-2,TRBD2,TGTGCCAGCAGCTTAGTACGGACCTCTAGCGGGCATAAGTCCGAGCAGTACTTC,CASSLVRTSSGHKSEQYF
.,TRBJ2-6,TRBV20-1,.,TGCAGTGCTAGAGATACACAGACTCCCGGGGCCAACGTCCTGACTTTC,CSARDTQTPGANVLTF
many,TRBJ2-7,TRBV11-2,.,TGTGCCAGCAGCGTAATCAGGGTCGAGCAGTACTTC,CASSVIRVEQYF
.,TRBJ1-1,TRBV27,TRBD1,TGTGCCAGCAGTTCCCTCAGGGGGCGTGAGGAAGCTTTCTTT,CASSSLRGREEAFF
few,TRBJ2-7,TRBV13,TRBD1,TGTGCCAGCAGCTTTGAACAGGGGATCTCCTACGAGCAGTACTTC,CASSFEQGISYEQYF
many,TRBJ2-7,TRBV6-2/TRBV6-3,.,TGTGCCAGCAGTTACTCGGCCTCCCTCGGGGACGAGCAGTACTTC,CASSYSASLGDEQYF
many,TRBJ1-2,TRBV28,.,TGTGCCAGCCGATCAGGGTTCTATGGCTACACCTTC,CASRSGFYGYTF
.,TRBJ2-7,TRBV20-1,.,TGCAGTGCTAGCCTAGCGCTATCTTACGAGCAGTACTTC,CSASLALSYEQYF
few,TRBJ1-5,TRBV24-1,.,TGTGCCACCAGTGATCCGCGTGAGGGAGGGCAGCCCCAGCATTTT,CATSDPREGGQPQHF
.,TRBJ2-7,TRBV19,.,TGTGCCAGTAGCAGGGGCTTGAACGAGCAGTACTTC,CASSRGLNEQYF
.,TRBJ2-1,TRBV19,TRBD2,TGTGCCAGTAGTCGAGCGGGAGCTCTCGGCAATGAGCAGTTCTTC,CASSRAGALGNEQFF
.,TRBJ2-2,TRBV6-1,TRBD2,TGTGCCAGCTCCTTAGGGGCTAGCGGGCTTACGAACACCGGGGAGCTGTTTTTT,CASSLGASGLTNTGELFF
.,TRBJ2-5,TRBV7-7,.,TGTGCTAGCAGCTTGAGGGAGCTAGAGACCCAGTACTTC,CASSLRELETQYF
many,TRBJ2-2,TRBV28,.,TGTGCCAGCAGATCGACAGTCTGGTACACCGGGGAGCTGTTTTTT,CASRSTVWYTGELFF
.,TRBJ1-1,TRBV7-6,.,TGTGCCAGCAGCTTAGTACGGGGGTTCGGGAACACTGAAGCTTTCTTT,CASSLVRGFGNTEAFF